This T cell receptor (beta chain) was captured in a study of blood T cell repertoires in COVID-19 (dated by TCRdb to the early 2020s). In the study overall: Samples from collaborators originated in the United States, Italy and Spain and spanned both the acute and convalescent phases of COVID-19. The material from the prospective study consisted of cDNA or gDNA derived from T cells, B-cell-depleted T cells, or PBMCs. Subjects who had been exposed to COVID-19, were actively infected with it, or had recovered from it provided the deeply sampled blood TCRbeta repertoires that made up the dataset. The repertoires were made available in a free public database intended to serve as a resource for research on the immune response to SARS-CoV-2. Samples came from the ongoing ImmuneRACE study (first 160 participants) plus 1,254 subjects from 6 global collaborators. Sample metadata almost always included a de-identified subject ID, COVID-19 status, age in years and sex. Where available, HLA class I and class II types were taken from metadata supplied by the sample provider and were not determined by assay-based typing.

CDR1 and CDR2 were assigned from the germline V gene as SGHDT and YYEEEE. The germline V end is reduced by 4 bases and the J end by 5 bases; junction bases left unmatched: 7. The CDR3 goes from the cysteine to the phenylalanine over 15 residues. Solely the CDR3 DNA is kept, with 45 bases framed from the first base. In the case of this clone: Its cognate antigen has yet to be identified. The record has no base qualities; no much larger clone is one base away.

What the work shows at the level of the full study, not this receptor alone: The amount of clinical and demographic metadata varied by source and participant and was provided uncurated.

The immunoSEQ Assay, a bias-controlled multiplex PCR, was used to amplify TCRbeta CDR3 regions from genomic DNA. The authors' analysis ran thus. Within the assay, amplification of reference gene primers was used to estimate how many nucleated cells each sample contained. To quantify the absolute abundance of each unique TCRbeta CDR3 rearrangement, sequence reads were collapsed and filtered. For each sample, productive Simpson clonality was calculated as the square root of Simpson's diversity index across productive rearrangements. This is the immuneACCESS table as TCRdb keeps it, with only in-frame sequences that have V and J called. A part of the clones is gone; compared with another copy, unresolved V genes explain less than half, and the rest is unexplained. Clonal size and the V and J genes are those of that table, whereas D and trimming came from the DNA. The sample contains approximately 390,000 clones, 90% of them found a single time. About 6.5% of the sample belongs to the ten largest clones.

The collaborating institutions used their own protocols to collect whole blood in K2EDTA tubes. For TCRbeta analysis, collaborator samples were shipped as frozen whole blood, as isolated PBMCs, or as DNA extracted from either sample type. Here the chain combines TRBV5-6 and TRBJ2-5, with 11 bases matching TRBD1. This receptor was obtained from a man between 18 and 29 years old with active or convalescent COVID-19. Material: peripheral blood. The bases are TGTGCCAGCAGCCCGAGGACAGGGGGCCGGGAGACCCAGTACTTC. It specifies CASSPRTGGRETQYF. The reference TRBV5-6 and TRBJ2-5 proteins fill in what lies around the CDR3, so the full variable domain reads DAGVTQSPTHLIKTRGQQVTLRCSPKSGHDTVSWYQQALGQGPQFIFQYYEEEERQRGNFPDRFSGHQFPNYSSELNVNALLLGDSALYLCASSPRTGGRETQYFGPGTRLLVL.